The next 27 T cell receptor beta chains were all read from a single sample in a study of T-cell reconstitution after alpha-beta-depleted transplantation in children. Library preparation (for TCRbeta) was performed with unique molecular identifiers. TCRdb re-called the PCR reads with MiXCR, one entry per CDR3 protein. The table shows a few hundred thousand distinct CDR3 sequences, with over 20% occurring only once. Sample: PBMCs, taken before TCRalphabeta/CD19-depleted stem cell transplant. The receptors derive from a boy under two years old with Wiskott-Aldrich syndrome, due to receive a stem cell transplant.

The J gene is TRBJ1-4, the V gene TRBV12-3 or TRBV12-4; D is unresolved. The CDR3 runs to 17 residues. V was cut by 0 bases and J by 0 bases, with 11 bases left in between. Here the CDR3 reads CASSLAMSGATNEKLFF. The CDR3 bases are TGTGCCAGCAGTTTAGCTATGTCCGGTGCAACTAATGAAAAACTGTTTTTT.

This chain connects TRBV30 to TRBJ2-1, with D possibly being TRBD2 (6 bases). Germline V gene sequence: CDR1 GTSNPN, CDR2 SVGIG (reference sequence). The CDR3 spans 15 residues. V dropped 3 bases and J dropped 0 bases, with 12 bases sitting between them. DNA for the CDR3: TGTGCCTGGAGCCCCTCTAGCGACTCCTACAATGAGCAGTTCTTC. This translates into CAWSPSSDSYNEQFF.

This chain joins TRBV20-1 and TRBJ2-5; 7 positions match TRBD2. With V trimmed by 6 bases and J by 0 bases, 10 bases remained unmatched. This CDR3 comprises 15 residues. Germline V gene lookup returns CDR1 DFQATT and CDR2 SNEGSKA (reference sequence). DNA for the CDR3: TGCAGTGCGCGACCCCTAGCGGTCTACCAAGAGACCCAGTACTTC. Translating gives CSARPLAVYQETQYF.

This clonotype turned up a few times. This rearrangement joins TRBV24-1 to TRBJ2-1; no reliable D call. Trimming took off 5 bases at V and 12 bases at J, with 16 bases between the two ends. The CDR3 loop spans 13 amino acids. Germline V gene data show CDR1 as KGHDR and CDR2 as SFDVKD. This chain's CDR3 is CATSASKGIRQFF. As DNA, the CDR3 is TGTGCCACCAGTGCCTCAAAGGGAATTAGGCAGTTCTTC.

V gene TRBV11-2 combines with J gene TRBJ1-2, with 10 bases identical to TRBD1. Germline assignment: CDR1 SGHAT and CDR2 FQNNGV. CDR3 length: 15 residues. After removal of 1 base from V and 4 bases from J, the junction contained 3 bases not matched to a gene. The CDR3 sequence: CASSLGDRGSYGYTF. CDR3 coding DNA: TGTGCCAGCAGCTTAGGGGACAGGGGCAGCTATGGCTACACCTTC.

The rearrangement links TRBV18 to TRBJ2-5; the D is unclear. The V gene's germline CDR1 is KGHSH and CDR2 LQKENI. Deletions cut 3 bases from V and 2 bases from J, with 4 bases between. The CDR3 spans 12 residues. CDR3 sequence: CASSPMQETQYF. The CDR3, as DNA: TGTGCCAGCTCACCTATGCAAGAGACCCAGTACTTC.

V gene TRBV27 combines with J gene TRBJ1-3; no reliable D call. There are 16 residues in the CDR3. Germline V gene lookup returns CDR1 MNHEY and CDR2 SMNVEV (reference sequence). Trimming left V 1 base short and J 4 bases short, with 14 bases between. Here the CDR3 reads CASSLLPVGRGNTIYF. CDR3 in DNA: TGTGCCAGCAGTTTATTGCCAGTCGGGAGGGGAAACACCATATATTTT.

This clonotype was found a few times. The V gene is TRBV12-3 or TRBV12-4, the J gene TRBJ2-7; no definite D call. The CDR3 spans 16 residues. V was shortened by 1 base and J by 12 bases, with 25 bases between the two germline ends. The CDR3 loop reads CASSLVGPPLNEKLYF. The CDR3 DNA sequence: TGTGCCAGCAGTTTAGTGGGCCCACCCCTGAATGAGAAGCTGTACTTC.

This clonotype was observed a few times. The chain joins TRBV12-3 or TRBV12-4 to TRBJ1-4; D ambiguous. The CDR3 spans 12 residues. The V end lost 6 bases, the J end lost 5 bases, and 7 bases lay between the germline ends. The CDR3 reads CASRRLNEKLFF. Here the CDR3 DNA reads TGTGCCAGCAGACGACTGAATGAAAAACTGTTTTTT.

This chain links TRBV20-1 with TRBJ2-5; maybe TRBD1 (6 bases). The V gene lost 4 bases and the J gene lost 5 bases, with 11 bases spanning the gap. The CDR3 sequence is 12 residues long. Germline V gives CDR1 DFQATT, CDR2 SNEGSKA (reference sequence). The CDR3 region is CSAIGGRETQYF. The CDR3 DNA reads as TGCAGTGCTATTGGGGGCCGGGAGACCCAGTACTTC.

The V gene is TRBV10-3, the J gene TRBJ2-1; 8 positions match TRBD2. In germline, CDR1 is ENHRY, CDR2 SYGVKD. V lost 2 bases and J lost 2; bases outside the gene matches: 8. CDR3 size: 17 residues. The CDR3 DNA follows: TGTGCCATCAGTGAGGAGGTTAGCGGGATTCCCTACAATGAGCAGTTCTTC. The encoded protein is CAISEEVSGIPYNEQFF.

The V and J genes are TRBV5-1 and TRBJ1-5, with D possibly TRBD1 on 6 matching bases. The CDR3 is made up of 15 amino acids. V was clipped by 1 base and J by 4 bases, with 12 bases between them. CDR1 and CDR2 from the germline V gene are SGHRS and YFSETQ. DNA for the CDR3: TGCGCCAGCAGCTTGATCGGGGGGCAAAATCAGCCCCAGCATTTT. This codes for CASSLIGGQNQPQHF.

This clonotype occurred a few times. The J gene is TRBJ2-1, the V gene TRBV24-1, with 7 bases matching TRBD1. Losses at the gene ends were 3 bases for V and 7 bases for J; bases not matched to a gene: 11. This CDR3 region has 16 residues. Germline V gives CDR1 KGHDR, CDR2 SFDVKD. CDR3 sequence: CATSDPRTGTRNEQFF. The CDR3 DNA is TGTGCCACCAGTGATCCCCGGACAGGCACCAGGAATGAGCAGTTCTTC.

This clonotype turned up a few times. This sequence joins TRBV7-8 and TRBJ2-5, with 7 bases lining up with TRBD2. The germline CDR1 and CDR2 sequences are SGHVS and FQNEAQ. J gave up 1 base and V 1 base, and 3 bases lay outside the gene matches. The CDR3 has 15 residues. The chain's CDR3 is CASSLDGRIQETQYF. The CDR3 DNA reads TGTGCCAGCAGCTTAGACGGGAGGATCCAAGAGACCCAGTACTTC.

This sequence joins TRBV27 and TRBJ1-1; 9 bases are a match to TRBD1. Germline CDR1 reads MNHEY; CDR2 reads SMNVEV (reference sequence). This CDR3 contains 13 residues. With V trimmed by 6 bases and J by 6 bases, 5 bases remained unmatched. This chain's CDR3 is CASRGQGRAEAFF. CDR3 in DNA: TGTGCCAGCAGAGGACAGGGGAGGGCTGAAGCTTTCTTT.

This clonotype was picked up a small number of times. The genes are TRBV18 and TRBJ1-1; a possible D gene is TRBD1 (6 bases). The ends were cut back, 7 bases at V and 0 bases at J, with 18 bases in the middle. The CDR3 has 16 amino acids. Germline-derived CDR1 and CDR2 are KGHSH and LQKENI. DNA for the CDR3: TGTGCCAGCTATCTTGGGGGGCAGGGATTGAACACTGAAGCTTTCTTT. Its protein product is CASYLGGQGLNTEAFF.

The V and J genes are TRBV10-3 and TRBJ2-1, with 13 positions matching TRBD2. From germline, CDR1 is ENHRY and CDR2 SYGVKD. V shed 10 bases and J 5 bases; nucleotides not matched to a gene: 14. The CDR3 runs 17 residues. The CDR3 DNA reads TGTGCCACCTCGTCCGGACTAGCGGGAGTTGCGAACAATGAGCAGTTCTTC. This codes for CATSSGLAGVANNEQFF.

The genes are TRBV5-1 and TRBJ2-2; TRBD1 matches 8 bases. Germline V lookup: CDR1 SGHRS, CDR2 YFSETQ. The CDR3 extends over 15 amino acids. J gave up 3 bases and V 2 bases, and 3 bases lay outside the gene matches. The CDR3 DNA reads as TGCGCCAGCAGCTTCCAGGGGGCCTACACCGGGGAGCTGTTTTTT. Translated, it gives CASSFQGAYTGELFF.

There are many counts of this clonotype. V and J are TRBV20-1 and TRBJ2-7; 11 bases line up with TRBD2. The V gene end was trimmed by 3 bases and the J gene end by 2 bases; junction bases not matched to a gene: 6. Germline V gene sequence: CDR1 DFQATT, CDR2 SNEGSKA (reference sequence). CDR3 length: 15 amino acids. CDR3 DNA: TGCAGTGCTAGGGCCTTAGCGGGAGGGCCCTACGAGCAGTACTTC. It encodes CSARALAGGPYEQYF.

This clonotype turned up a few times. V gene TRBV7-6 combines with J gene TRBJ2-3; TRBD2 is a possible D gene (5 bases). The CDR3 consists of 15 residues. Germline CDR1 is SGHVS and CDR2 is FNYEAQ. Trimming took 2 bases from V and 4 from J, leaving 13 bases between them. The chain's CDR3 is CASSLNRRRSDTQYF. The CDR3 bases are TGTGCCAGCAGCTTAAACCGGCGGAGGTCAGATACGCAGTATTTT.

The rearrangement uses TRBV20-1 and TRBJ2-3; TRBD1 or TRBD2 may be the D gene (5 bases each). The CDR3 contains 14 residues. Germline CDR1 reads DFQATT; CDR2 reads SNEGSKA (reference sequence). V was trimmed by 1 base and J by 4 bases, leaving 12 bases between them. CDR3 loop: CSARGRPGPDTQYF. For the CDR3, the DNA is TGCAGTGCTAGAGGACGTCCGGGGCCAGATACGCAGTATTTT.

This clonotype has a handful of counts. The gene calls are TRBV20-1 and TRBJ2-1; no reliable D call. There are 16 residues in the CDR3. Germline V lookup: CDR1 DFQATT, CDR2 SNEGSKA (reference sequence). Trimming took 5 bases from V and 4 from J, leaving 21 bases between them. This CDR3 is CSAPKTVNPIYNEQFF. DNA for the CDR3: TGCAGTGCTCCGAAGACGGTTAACCCCATTTACAATGAGCAGTTCTTC.

Ten or more counts support this clonotype. J is TRBJ2-7 and V is TRBV28, with no clear D. Germline CDR1 and CDR2: MDHEN and SYDVKM. CDR3 size: 15 residues. Trimming removed 3 bases from V and 0 bases from J, with 12 bases in between. The CDR3 spells CASSLSASSSYEQYF. Here the CDR3 DNA reads TGTGCCAGCAGTTTGTCAGCCTCGAGCTCCTACGAGCAGTACTTC.

The chain links TRBV20-1 to TRBJ1-1, with 7 positions matching TRBD1. Trimming took 4 bases from V and 3 from J; bases not matched to a gene: 5. CDR1 and CDR2 (germline): DFQATT, SNEGSKA (reference sequence). The length of the CDR3 is 13 residues. The CDR3 sequence is CSATNRGYTEAFF. The CDR3 DNA sequence: TGCAGTGCTACCAACAGGGGATACACTGAAGCTTTCTTT.

This clonotype came up a few times. The V gene is TRBV7-2, the J gene TRBJ2-2; no firm D call. Germline assignment: CDR1 SGHTA and CDR2 FQGNSA. V dropped 2 bases and J dropped 4 bases, with 5 bases sitting between them. This CDR3 spans 13 amino acids. CDR3 amino acids: CASSLQVTGELFF. Here the CDR3 DNA reads TGTGCCAGCAGCTTACAGGTCACCGGGGAGCTGTTTTTT. Filled out from reference TRBV7-2 and TRBJ2-2, the complete variable domain reads GAGVSQSPSNKVTEKGKDVELRCDPISGHTALYWYRQSLGQGLEFLIYFQGNSAPDKSGLPSDRFSAERTGGSVSTLTIQRTQQEDSAVYLCASSLQVTGELFFGEGSRLTVL.

This clonotype was observed a handful of times. This chain joins TRBV7-9 and TRBJ1-1; 7 bases line up with TRBD1. CDR1 and CDR2 from the germline V gene are SEHNR and FQNEAQ (reference sequence). This CDR3 region has 16 residues. Unmatched junction bases numbered 13, after V lost 5 bases and J lost 4 bases. The CDR3 sequence is CASSRRGGAGSTEAFF. CDR3 bases: TGTGCCAGCAGCCGTCGAGGGGGCGCGGGTTCCACTGAAGCTTTCTTT.

CDR3 loop: CASSTSRLAGEGDTQYF. The CDR3 bases are TGTGCCAGCAGCACCTCCAGGCTAGCGGGAGAGGGGGATACGCAGTATTTT. V and J are TRBV7-9 and TRBJ2-3; 10 nucleotides agree with TRBD2. This CDR3 is 17 amino acids long. V was pared by 5 bases and J by 6 bases, with 14 bases of the junction left unmatched. The germline V gene has CDR1 SEHNR and CDR2 FQNEAQ (reference sequence).